This is a list of T cell receptor beta chains from one sample in a study of T cell repertoires in cytomegalovirus infection. No antigen is known for these receptors. TCRdb reanalysed the reads using MiXCR and keeps one entry per CDR3 protein. Here the sample spans a few hundred thousand distinct CDR3 sequences, under 45% being singletons. Here the sequenced sample was cultured PBMCs, taken from culture after CMV antigen stimulation. These TCRs come from a human donor in good health (CMV status not recorded). Some clones in this sample may be carry-over from other donors' samples. Each CDR3 is given with its conserved first and last residue. D genes are given only for firm matches. Rows give clone size only sometimes, using once, few, many, or a class for an expanded clone.

TRBJ2-7,TRBV7-2,few,-,TGTGCCAGCAGCCCCAGGGGACTGCCCTACGAGCAGTACTTC,CASSPRGLPYEQYF
TRBJ2-5,TRBV7-6,few,-,TGTGCCAGCAGGCAAAGGGGGGGCATGGAGACCCAGTACTTC,CASRQRGGMETQYF
TRBJ1-1,TRBV6-6,-,-,TGTGCCAGCAGCCAACAGGGCCCGCGAGAGGCTTTCTTT,CASSQQGPREAFF
TRBJ1-1,TRBV28,-,-,TGTGCCAGCAGTTTAAAGGGGACTGAAGCTTTCTTT,CASSLKGTEAFF
TRBJ2-7,TRBV27,-,-,TGTGCCAGCAAGCAGGGCTCCTCTCGTATATACGAGCAGTACTTC,CASKQGSSRIYEQYF
TRBJ1-2,TRBV7-2,-,-,TGTGCCAGCAGCCTTATGGACCTTGGCTACACCTTC,CASSLMDLGYTF
TRBJ2-1,TRBV7-8,many,-,TGTGCCAGCAGCTTAGGAGGCGGGACCCCCTACAATGAGCAGTTCTTC,CASSLGGGTPYNEQFF
TRBJ2-6,TRBV5-1,-,-,TGCGCCAGCAGTCCCGCATCGGGGGGCACTGCAGGGGCCAACGTCCTGACTTTC,CASSPASGGTAGANVLTF
TRBJ2-3,TRBV5-6,few,TRBD2,TGTGCCAGCAGCCTCCGGACTAGCGGGGGTACAGATACGCAGTATTTT,CASSLRTSGGTDTQYF
TRBJ2-1,TRBV14,-,TRBD2,TGTGCCAGCAGCCAATCTGGGACTAGCTATTATCCCTTTTACCGACAGGGAAATGAGCAGTTCTTC,CASSQSGTSYYPFYRQGNEQFF
TRBJ2-1,TRBV20-1,few,-,TGCAGTGCTAGAGATCTCCAGGGCGTTGAGCAGTTCTTC,CSARDLQGVEQFF
TRBJ2-1,TRBV6-6,-,-,TGTGCCAGCAGGCCCCTCTTCGAGTACAATGAGCAGTTCTTC,CASRPLFEYNEQFF
TRBJ2-5,TRBV28,-,TRBD1,TGTGCCAGCAGTGGGACAGGGAGGTCCTTCCTCCGTGGGGAGACCCAGTACTTC,CASSGTGRSFLRGETQYF
TRBJ2-1,TRBV12-3/TRBV12-4,-,TRBD2,TGTGCCAGCGGACTAGCGGGAGAGGTTGCCCACAATGAGCAGTTCTTC,CASGLAGEVAHNEQFF
TRBJ1-2,TRBV12-3/TRBV12-4,-,-,TGTGCCAGCAGCCTCAACGGGGTCGGAGGGGGGGGTGGCTACACCTTC,CASSLNGVGGGGGYTF
TRBJ2-1,TRBV5-4,-,-,TGTGCCAGCAGCTTAGGACTTTTCGGCTCCTACAATGAGCAGTTCTTC,CASSLGLFGSYNEQFF
TRBJ1-2,TRBV2,few,TRBD1,TGTGCCAGCAGCCGGGGACAGGGTAAAAATGGCTACACCTTC,CASSRGQGKNGYTF
TRBJ1-1,TRBV2,-,TRBD1,TGTGCCAACCGACAGGGATTGAACACTGAAGCTTTCTTT,CANRQGLNTEAFF
TRBJ1-2,TRBV7-2,few,-,TGTGCCAGCGGAGCTGACGGAAACTATGGCTACACCTTC,CASGADGNYGYTF
TRBJ2-3,TRBV5-1,-,TRBD2,TGCGCCAGCAGCTTTACACTAGCGTCAAGCACAGATACGCAGTATTTT,CASSFTLASSTDTQYF
TRBJ1-1,TRBV5-3,-,-,TGTGCCAGCAGCAGAGAGAGGAACACTGAAGCTTTCTTT,CASSRERNTEAFF
TRBJ1-1,TRBV2,-,-,TGTGCCAGCAGTGAGCAGGGAACCACTGAAGCTTTCTTT,CASSEQGTTEAFF
TRBJ2-3,TRBV12-3/TRBV12-4,-,TRBD2,TGTGCCAGCAGTTGGGGCGGGAGGATGACAGATACGCAGTATTTT,CASSWGGRMTDTQYF
TRBJ2-7,TRBV20-1,-,TRBD2,TGCAGTGCTAGCCTTGGACTAGCTCTTGCCTACGAGCAGTACTTC,CSASLGLALAYEQYF
TRBJ2-3,TRBV7-9,-,TRBD1,TGTGCCAGCAGCTTCCCCGCCGGACAGGATCCAGATACGCAGTATTTT,CASSFPAGQDPDTQYF
TRBJ2-3,TRBV7-2,many,TRBD1,TGTGCCAGCAGCCCACAGGGGAGCACAGATACGCAGTATTTT,CASSPQGSTDTQYF
TRBJ1-1,TRBV7-2,-,-,TGTGCCAGCAGTTCCTCAGCGAACACTGAAGCTTTCTTT,CASSSSANTEAFF
TRBJ2-7,TRBV7-9,few,TRBD2,TGTGCCAGCATCATAAGCGGGAGTGTGGGCGAGCAGTACTTC,CASIISGSVGEQYF
TRBJ1-1,TRBV2,-,-,TGTGCCAGCAGTGAATTTGCCAGTATGAACACTGAAGCTTTCTTT,CASSEFASMNTEAFF
TRBJ1-2,TRBV7-2,few,-,TGTGCCAGCAGCTTAGAAATTTCGGGGGGCTACACCTTC,CASSLEISGGYTF
TRBJ1-1,TRBV20-1,-,TRBD1,TGCAGTGCTAGGTACAGGGGGCTGAACACTGAAGCTTTCTTT,CSARYRGLNTEAFF
TRBJ2-5,TRBV29-1,-,-,TGCAGCGCCTCATGGAGTCAAGCTAGGGAGACCCAGTACTTC,CSASWSQARETQYF
TRBJ2-7,TRBV6-1,few,-,TGTGCCAGCACCAAAGAACGGCAAGCCTACGAGCAGTACTTC,CASTKERQAYEQYF
TRBJ2-6,TRBV7-3,once,-,TGTGCCAGCAGCTTACCTAAAGGCTCCATCTCTGGGGCCAACGTCCTGACTTTC,CASSLPKGSISGANVLTF
TRBJ1-2,TRBV12-3/TRBV12-4,-,-,TGTGCCAGCACCTCCTTGTACACACGACTTTACTATGGCTACACCTTC,CASTSLYTRLYYGYTF
TRBJ2-1,TRBV11-3,-,TRBD2,TGTGCCAGCAGCTTGGGGAGGGTAGGTGTAGGAGAGCAGTTCTTC,CASSLGRVGVGEQFF
TRBJ2-7,TRBV7-2,-,-,TGTGCCAGCAGCTCCCGGGTCGAGGAGCAGTACTTC,CASSSRVEEQYF
TRBJ1-2,TRBV19,few,-,TGTGCCAGTAGAGACATATTCTACTATGGCTACACCTTC,CASRDIFYYGYTF
TRBJ2-7,TRBV29-1,once,-,TGCAGCGTTGTATCTGGGGGGTCCTACGAGCAGTACTTC,CSVVSGGSYEQYF
TRBJ2-4,TRBV12-3/TRBV12-4,few,-,TGTGCCAGCAGCAAGGGGGGGAGCTGGACGGCCAAAAACATTCAGTACTTC,CASSKGGSWTAKNIQYF
TRBJ2-1,TRBV7-6,-,-,TGTGCCAGCAGCTTAGACAGACTATCCTACAATGAGCAGTTCTTC,CASSLDRLSYNEQFF
TRBJ2-2,TRBV11-2,-,-,TGTGCCAGCAGCTTAGATCCAGGGACCGGGGAGCTGTTTTTT,CASSLDPGTGELFF
TRBJ2-5,TRBV7-4,few,TRBD1,TGTGCCAGCAGCTTGAGGAGTCGTGGGACAGGGGGCCTCCCACGGGAGACCCAGTACTTC,CASSLRSRGTGGLPRETQYF
TRBJ2-3,TRBV7-6,-,TRBD2,TGTGCCAGCAGCGTCAGAGCGGGAATGGATACGCAGTATTTT,CASSVRAGMDTQYF
TRBJ2-5,TRBV7-2,many,TRBD2,TGTGCCAGCAGCTTTTCTTCTAGCGGGGGGGGACGGGAGACCCAGTACTTC,CASSFSSSGGGRETQYF
TRBJ1-4,TRBV18,-,TRBD1,TGTGCCAGCTCACCTGTGACAGGGAAGAATGAAAAACTGTTTTTT,CASSPVTGKNEKLFF
TRBJ2-5,TRBV12-3/TRBV12-4,-,TRBD2,TGTGCCAGCAAGGGACTAGCGGAACAAGAGACCCAGTACTTC,CASKGLAEQETQYF
TRBJ1-5,TRBV7-2,many,TRBD1,TGTGCCAGCAGCCCCGGGACAGGCAATCAGCCCCAGCATTTT,CASSPGTGNQPQHF
TRBJ2-7,TRBV19,-,TRBD2,TGTGCCAGTAGCCATCTAGCGGGAGGCTACGAGCAGTACTTC,CASSHLAGGYEQYF
TRBJ1-5,TRBV19,-,-,TGTGCCAGTAGTATCTCGGGAGCACACCGGCATTTT,CASSISGAHRHF
TRBJ2-4,TRBV7-6,-,TRBD2,TGTGCCAGCAGCTCGGGACTAGCGGGAGGGAACATTCAGTACTTC,CASSSGLAGGNIQYF
TRBJ2-7,TRBV25-1,-,TRBD1,TGTGCCAGCAGTGGGCAGGGGGTGGGTTACGAGCAGTACTTC,CASSGQGVGYEQYF
TRBJ2-3,TRBV3-1,once,TRBD2,TGTGCCAGCAGCCAAGATCAACTAGCGACCGGCACAGATACGCAGTATTTT,CASSQDQLATGTDTQYF
TRBJ1-1,TRBV12-3/TRBV12-4,-,-,TGTGCCAGCAGTTTACGCCCGACAAGCGGGTGGACTGAAGCTTTCTTT,CASSLRPTSGWTEAFF
TRBJ2-1,TRBV5-4,-,TRBD1,TGTGCCAGCAGCTTGGGAGGGGGCACCTACAATGAGCAGTTCTTC,CASSLGGGTYNEQFF
TRBJ2-3,TRBV7-2,-,TRBD1,TGTGCCAGCGGTTGGGACAGGGGGCCAGATACGCAGTATTTT,CASGWDRGPDTQYF
TRBJ2-5,TRBV7-2,-,TRBD2,TGTGCCAGCAGCGGGACTAGCGGGGAGACCCAGTACTTC,CASSGTSGETQYF